These 11 T cell receptor beta chains originate from one sample sequenced in a study of CD8 T cells in ankylosing spondylitis. Using its own MiXCR run on the 5' RACE reads, TCRdb lists one record per CDR3 protein. The table includes around 100,000 distinct CDR3 sequences, around 24% detected once. The material sequenced was synovial fluid, either unsorted or a sorted T cell fraction (not recorded which). The receptors were sampled from a male donor with ankylosing spondylitis.

The V call is TRBV12-3 or TRBV12-4, the J call TRBJ2-5, with 10 nucleotides matching TRBD2. The V gene end was trimmed by 3 bases and the J gene end by 7 bases; junction bases not matched to a gene: 8. The CDR3 has 15 residues. The CDR3 nucleotides read TGTGCCAGCAGTTTCGGTAGCGGGAGGTTGCTGACCCAGTACTTC. Its translation is CASSFGSGRLLTQYF.

There are a few counts of this clonotype. V usage is TRBV2 and J usage is TRBJ2-3; a possible D gene is TRBD2 (6 bases). There are 14 residues in the CDR3. V lost 8 bases and J 0 bases, leaving 12 bases between the germline ends. CDR1 is SNHLY and CDR2 is FYNNEI in the germline V gene. CDR3 DNA sequence: TGTGCCAGCGGGGTGGGACTCAGCACAGATACGCAGTATTTT. As protein: CASGVGLSTDTQYF.

The chain joins TRBV5-1 to TRBJ1-6, with a tentative D call TRBD1 (6 bases). Germline loops: CDR1 SGHRS, CDR2 YFSETQ. This CDR3 spans 15 amino acids. V was trimmed by 4 bases and J by 7 bases, leaving 15 bases between them. The CDR3 DNA follows: TGCGCCAGCAGCAAGGACAGAATCGAAAATTCACCCCTCCACTTT. It translates to CASSKDRIENSPLHF.

This chain connects TRBV7-2 to TRBJ1-5, with TRBD1 identical over 7 bases. CDR1 and CDR2 from the germline V gene are SGHTA and FQGNSA. Unmatched junction bases numbered 10, after V lost 5 bases and J lost 0 bases. CDR3 length: 17 amino acids. CDR3 region: CASSPRTGGYSNQPQHF. CDR3 bases: TGTGCCAGCAGCCCCAGGACAGGAGGGTATAGCAATCAGCCCCAGCATTTT.

This clonotype was observed a few times. V is TRBV30 and J is TRBJ1-2; D is possibly TRBD1 (5 bases). The CDR3 contains 14 residues. Germline V gene data show CDR1 as GTSNPN and CDR2 as SVGIG (reference sequence). Trimming stripped 0 bases from V and 6 bases from J, with 14 bases between. Here the CDR3 reads CAWSVHLGVHGYTF. DNA of the CDR3: TGTGCCTGGAGTGTACATCTAGGGGTGCATGGCTACACCTTC.

In DNA, the CDR3 is TGCAGTGCTAGAGACGGGACTAGCGGAACCTACGAGCAGTACTTC. It yields the protein CSARDGTSGTYEQYF. This chain links TRBV20-1 with TRBJ2-7; 11 bases line up with TRBD2. The V gene's germline CDR1 is DFQATT and CDR2 SNEGSKA (reference sequence). There are 15 residues in the CDR3. J gave up 2 bases and V 0 bases, and 3 bases lay outside the gene matches.

This chain joins TRBV9 and TRBJ1-1, with a weak D call TRBD1 (5 bases). The CDR3 runs to 15 residues. Germline values: CDR1 SGDLS, CDR2 YYNGEE. The V gene lost 3 bases and the J gene lost 7 bases, with 19 bases spanning the gap. The CDR3 coding sequence is TGTGCCAGCAGCGAGGGCGGGGCCTGGAAGAGTGAAGCTTTCTTT. This gives the protein CASSEGGAWKSEAFF.

V and J are TRBV30 and TRBJ2-7; 7 nucleotides match TRBD2. The ends lost 0 bases at V and 7 bases at J; junction bases unmatched: 3. Germline CDR1 is GTSNPN and CDR2 is SVGIG (reference sequence). This CDR3 is built from 12 residues. The CDR3 coding sequence is TGTGCCTGGAGTGTGAGGGGAGGGGAGCAGTACGTC. This encodes CAWSVRGGEQYV.

This clonotype was counted only a few times. V is TRBV18 and J is TRBJ2-5, with D tentatively TRBD1 (6 bases). V was cut by 6 bases and J by 0 bases, with 11 bases left in between. The germline gives CDR1 KGHSH, CDR2 LQKENI. The CDR3 consists of 14 residues. CDR3 region: CASSSGEYQETQYF. CDR3 in DNA: TGTGCCAGCTCCTCAGGGGAGTACCAAGAGACCCAGTACTTC. The whole variable domain, filled in from reference TRBV18 and TRBJ2-5, reads NAGVMQNPRHLVRRRGQEARLRCSPMKGHSHVYWYRQLPEEGLKFMVYLQKENIIDESGMPKERFSAEFPKEGPSILRIQQVVRGDSAAYFCASSSGEYQETQYFGPGTRLLVL.

This clonotype was observed a few times. This chain connects TRBV7-8 to TRBJ2-2; 9 bases are shared with TRBD2. V shed 1 base and J 7 bases; nucleotides not matched to a gene: 7. The germline gives CDR1 SGHVS, CDR2 FQNEAQ. The CDR3 covers 16 residues. The CDR3: CASSLVVAGDVGELFF. The CDR3 DNA is TGTGCCAGCAGCTTAGTTGTAGCGGGAGACGTCGGGGAGCTGTTTTTT.

This clonotype was seen many times. The V call is TRBV5-1, the J call TRBJ2-1; D ambiguous. Trimming took 2 bases from V and 5 from J, leaving 8 bases between them. This CDR3 is built from 13 residues. Per germline, CDR1 SGHRS and CDR2 YFSETQ. DNA for the CDR3: TGCGCCAGCAGCTTTGGGCCCGACAATGAGCAGTTCTTC. Its protein product is CASSFGPDNEQFF.